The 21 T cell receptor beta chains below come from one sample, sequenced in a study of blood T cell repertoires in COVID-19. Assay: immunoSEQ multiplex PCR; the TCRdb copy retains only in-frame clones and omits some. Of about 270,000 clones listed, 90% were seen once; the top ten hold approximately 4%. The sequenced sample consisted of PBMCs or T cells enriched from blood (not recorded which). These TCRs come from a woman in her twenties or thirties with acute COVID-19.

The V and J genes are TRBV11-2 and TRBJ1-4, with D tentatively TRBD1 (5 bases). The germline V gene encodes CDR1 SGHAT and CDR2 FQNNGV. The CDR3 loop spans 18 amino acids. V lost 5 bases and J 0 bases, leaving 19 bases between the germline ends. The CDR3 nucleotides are TGTGCCAGCAGCCCATTGACAGACGAGACCGCAACTAATGAAAAACTGTTTTTT. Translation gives CASSPLTDETATNEKLFF. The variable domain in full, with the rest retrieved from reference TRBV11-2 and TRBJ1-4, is EAGVAQSPRYKIIEKRQSVAFWCNPISGHATLYWYQQILGQGPKLLIQFQNNGVVDDSQLPKDRFSAERLKGVDSTLKIQPAKLEDSAVYLCASSPLTDETATNEKLFFGSGTQLSVL.

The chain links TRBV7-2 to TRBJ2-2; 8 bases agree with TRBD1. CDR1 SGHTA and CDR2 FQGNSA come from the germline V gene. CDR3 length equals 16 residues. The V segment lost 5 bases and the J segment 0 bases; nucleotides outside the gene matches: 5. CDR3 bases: TGTGCCAGCAGCCCAGGGGGCCCCGCGAACACCGGGGAGCTGTTTTTT. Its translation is CASSPGGPANTGELFF.

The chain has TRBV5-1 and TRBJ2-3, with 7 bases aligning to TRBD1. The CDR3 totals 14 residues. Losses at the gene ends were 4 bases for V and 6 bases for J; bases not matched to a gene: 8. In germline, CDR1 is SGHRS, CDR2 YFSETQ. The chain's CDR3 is CASSQGTAGDTQYF. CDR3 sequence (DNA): TGCGCCAGCAGCCAAGGGACAGCCGGGGATACGCAGTATTTT.

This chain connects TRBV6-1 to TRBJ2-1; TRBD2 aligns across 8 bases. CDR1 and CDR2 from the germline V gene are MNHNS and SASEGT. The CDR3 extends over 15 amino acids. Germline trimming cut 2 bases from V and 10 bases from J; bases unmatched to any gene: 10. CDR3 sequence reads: CASSENLAGGEEQFF. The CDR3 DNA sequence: TGTGCCAGCAGTGAAAATCTAGCGGGTGGGGAGGAGCAGTTCTTC.

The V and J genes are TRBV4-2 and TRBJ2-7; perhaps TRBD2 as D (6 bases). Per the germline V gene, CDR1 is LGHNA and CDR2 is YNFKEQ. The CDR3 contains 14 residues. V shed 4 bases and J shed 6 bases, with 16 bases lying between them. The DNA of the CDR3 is TGTGCCAGCAGCCCCGGGGGTGGGGGATCCGAGCAGTACTTC. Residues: CASSPGGGGSEQYF.

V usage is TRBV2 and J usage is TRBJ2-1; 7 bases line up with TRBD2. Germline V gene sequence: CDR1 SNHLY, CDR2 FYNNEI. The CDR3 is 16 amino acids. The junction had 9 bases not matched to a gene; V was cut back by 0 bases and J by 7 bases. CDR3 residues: CASSEAGGLANNEQFF. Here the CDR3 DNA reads TGTGCCAGCAGTGAAGCGGGAGGGCTCGCTAATAATGAGCAGTTCTTC.

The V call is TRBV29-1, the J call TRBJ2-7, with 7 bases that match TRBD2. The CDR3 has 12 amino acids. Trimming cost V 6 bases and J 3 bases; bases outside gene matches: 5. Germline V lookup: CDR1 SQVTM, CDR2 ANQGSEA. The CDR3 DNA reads TGCAGCGTAGGACTAGTGAACTACGAGCAGTACTTC. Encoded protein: CSVGLVNYEQYF.

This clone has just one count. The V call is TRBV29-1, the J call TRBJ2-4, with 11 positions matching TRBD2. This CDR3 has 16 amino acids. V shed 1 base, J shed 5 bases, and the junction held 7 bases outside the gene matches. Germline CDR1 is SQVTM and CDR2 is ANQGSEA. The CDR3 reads CSVEGISGRAENIQYF. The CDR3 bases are TGCAGCGTTGAAGGGATTAGCGGGAGGGCCGAAAACATTCAGTACTTC.

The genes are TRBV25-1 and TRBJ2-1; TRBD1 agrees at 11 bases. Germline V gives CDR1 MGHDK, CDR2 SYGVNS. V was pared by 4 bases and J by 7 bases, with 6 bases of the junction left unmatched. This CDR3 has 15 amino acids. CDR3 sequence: CASSADRDRGNEQFF. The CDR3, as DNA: TGTGCCAGCAGTGCAGACCGGGACAGGGGGAATGAGCAGTTCTTC. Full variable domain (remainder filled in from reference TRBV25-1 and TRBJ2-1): EADIYQTPRYLVIGTGKKITLECSQTMGHDKMYWYQQDPGMELHLIHYSYGVNSTEKGDLSSESTVSRIRTEHFPLTLESARPSHTSQYLCASSADRDRGNEQFFGPGTRLTVL.

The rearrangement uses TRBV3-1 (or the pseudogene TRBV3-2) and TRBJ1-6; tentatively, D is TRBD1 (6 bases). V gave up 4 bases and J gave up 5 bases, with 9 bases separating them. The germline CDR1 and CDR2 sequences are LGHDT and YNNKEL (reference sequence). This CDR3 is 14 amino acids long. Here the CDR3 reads CASSRTDDNSPLHF. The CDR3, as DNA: TGTGCCAGCAGCCGGACAGACGATAATTCACCCCTCCACTTT.

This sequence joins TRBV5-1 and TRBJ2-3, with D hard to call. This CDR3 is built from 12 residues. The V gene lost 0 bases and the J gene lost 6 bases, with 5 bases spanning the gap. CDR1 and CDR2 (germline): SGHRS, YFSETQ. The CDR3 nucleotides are TGCGCCAGCAGCTTGGCCGAGGATACGCAGTATTTT. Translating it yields CASSLAEDTQYF.

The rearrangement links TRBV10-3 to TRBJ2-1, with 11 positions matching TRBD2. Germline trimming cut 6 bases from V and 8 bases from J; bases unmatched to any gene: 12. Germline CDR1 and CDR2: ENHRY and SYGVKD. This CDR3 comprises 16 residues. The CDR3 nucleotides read TGTGCCATCAGATTAGGGACTAGCGGCGGTAGCGATGAGCAGTTCTTC. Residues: CAIRLGTSGGSDEQFF.

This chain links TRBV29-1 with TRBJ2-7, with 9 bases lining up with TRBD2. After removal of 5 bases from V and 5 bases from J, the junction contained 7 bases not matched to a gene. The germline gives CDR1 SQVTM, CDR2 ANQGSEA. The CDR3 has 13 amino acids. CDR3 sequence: CSVNPSGTNEQYF. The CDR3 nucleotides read TGCAGCGTTAACCCTAGCGGGACGAACGAGCAGTACTTC.

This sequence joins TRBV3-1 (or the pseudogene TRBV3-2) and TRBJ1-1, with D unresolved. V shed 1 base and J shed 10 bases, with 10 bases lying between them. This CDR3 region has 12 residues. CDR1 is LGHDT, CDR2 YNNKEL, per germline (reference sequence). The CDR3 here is CASSQGILAAFF. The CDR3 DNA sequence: TGTGCCAGCAGCCAAGGCATTTTGGCAGCTTTCTTT.

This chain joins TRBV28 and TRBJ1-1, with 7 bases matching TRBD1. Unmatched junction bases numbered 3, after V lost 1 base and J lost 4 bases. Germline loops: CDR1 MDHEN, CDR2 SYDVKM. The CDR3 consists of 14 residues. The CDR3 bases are TGTGCCAGCAGTTTATCGGCAGGGGGCACTGAAGCTTTCTTT. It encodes CASSLSAGGTEAFF.

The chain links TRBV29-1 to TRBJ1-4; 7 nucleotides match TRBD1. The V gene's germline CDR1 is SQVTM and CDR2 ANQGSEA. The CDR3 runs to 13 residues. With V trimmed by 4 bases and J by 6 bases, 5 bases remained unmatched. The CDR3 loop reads CSVARGQYEKLFF. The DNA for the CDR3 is TGCAGCGTTGCTAGGGGGCAGTATGAAAAACTGTTTTTT.

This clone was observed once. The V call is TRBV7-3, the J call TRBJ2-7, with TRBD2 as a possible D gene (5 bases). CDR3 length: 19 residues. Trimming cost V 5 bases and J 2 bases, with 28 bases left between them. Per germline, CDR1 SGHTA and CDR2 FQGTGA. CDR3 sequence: CASSPLGRGASGRTYEQYF. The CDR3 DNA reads TGTGCCAGCAGCCCTTTGGGTCGGGGAGCGAGCGGTAGGACCTACGAGCAGTACTTC.

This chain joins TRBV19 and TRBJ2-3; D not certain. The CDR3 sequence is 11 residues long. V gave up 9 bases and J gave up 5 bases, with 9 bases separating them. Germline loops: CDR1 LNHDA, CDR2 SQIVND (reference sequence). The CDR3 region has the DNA TGTGCCAGCCTAGTCGGAGATACGCAGTATTTT. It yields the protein CASLVGDTQYF.

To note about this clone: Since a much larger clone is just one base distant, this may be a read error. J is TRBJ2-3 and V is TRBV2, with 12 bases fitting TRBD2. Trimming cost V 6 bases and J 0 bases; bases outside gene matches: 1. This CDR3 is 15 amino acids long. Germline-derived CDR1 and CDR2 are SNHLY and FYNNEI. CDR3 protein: CASSGTSGSTDTQYF. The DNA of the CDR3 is TGTGCCAGCAGCGGGACTAGCGGGAGCACAGATACGCAGTATTTT. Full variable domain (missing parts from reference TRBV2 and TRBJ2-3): EPEVTQTPSHQVTQMGQEVILRCVPISNHLYFYWYRQILGQKVEFLVSFYNNEISEKSEIFDDQFSVERPDGSNFTLKIRSTKLEDSAMYFCASSGTSGSTDTQYFGPGTRLTVL.

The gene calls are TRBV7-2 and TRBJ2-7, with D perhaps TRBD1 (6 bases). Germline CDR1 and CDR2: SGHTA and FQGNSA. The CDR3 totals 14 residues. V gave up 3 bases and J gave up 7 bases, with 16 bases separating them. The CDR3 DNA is TGTGCCAGCAGCTTCGGGACAACCGACGGGGAGCAGTACTTC. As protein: CASSFGTTDGEQYF.

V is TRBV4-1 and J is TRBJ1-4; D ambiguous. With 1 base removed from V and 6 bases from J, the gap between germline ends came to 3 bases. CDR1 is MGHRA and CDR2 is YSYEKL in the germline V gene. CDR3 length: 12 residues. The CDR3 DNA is TGCGCCAGCAGCCAAGTCTATGAAAAACTGTTTTTT. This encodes CASSQVYEKLFF.